The clone carrying this T cell receptor (beta chain) has a single count. Its antigen is undetermined. The sample originates from a study of shared clonotypes between healthy human individuals. Splitting of each subset's genomic DNA was done evenly across several immunoSEQ plates. Per the original data handling: Filtering differed, since immunoSEQ gave only junction sequences and no quality scores. Method: immunoSEQ multiplex PCR; TCRdb's copy keeps in-frame clones and lacks some. V and J calls and clone size are those listed in that table; D and trimming were worked out from the DNA. The data show millions of clones, roughly 92% seen once. Germline V lookup: CDR1 SGHTA, CDR2 FQGNSA. The CDR3 consists of 13 residues. V lost 8 bases, J lost 6 bases, and 16 bases lay in between. Whole-study findings and limits: Clonotype sharing among donors was expected to depend on sequencing depth. Naive subsets, compared against memory subsets, generally had larger estimated richness values.

The receptor's source is a man younger than 30 in good health. The chain uses TRBV7-2 and TRBJ2-5, with a weak D call TRBD2 (6 bases). Input material: naive CD4+ T cells sorted from blood. Documented subset: CD45RA+ positively selected. The CDR3 nucleotides are TGTGCCAGCCGACCGACTAGTATGAAGACCCAGTACTTC. Its protein product is CASRPTSMKTQYF.